Listed below are T cell receptor beta chains from one sample, sequenced in a study of CXCR3-negative and CXCR3-positive naive CD8 T cells. TCRdb re-called the 5' RACE reads and gives one entry per CDR3 protein, without DNA. The sample includes under 85,000 distinct CDR3 sequences. Specimen: naive CXCR3- CD8+ T cells from blood. Receptor source: a human donor in good health. Some clones in this sample may be carry-over from other donors' samples. Each CDR3 is given with its conserved first and last residue.

V gene,J gene,CDR3 protein
TRBV29-1,TRBJ2-5,CSVARDRGETQYF
TRBV27,TRBJ2-1,CASSLRRAMTFEQFF
TRBV20-1,TRBJ2-1,CSANPSDSQEQFF
TRBV9,TRBJ2-7,CASSGTGGEQYF
TRBV9,TRBJ2-5,CASSLTGLQETQYF
TRBV7-9,TRBJ2-7,CASEPSGTRTYEQYF
TRBV12-3/TRBV12-4,TRBJ2-5,CASSFSLGQETQYF
TRBV12-3/TRBV12-4,TRBJ1-2,CASSFSNNYGYTF
TRBV20-1,TRBJ2-2,CSAISRSGPNTGELFF
TRBV4-3,TRBJ2-5,CASSQELAGTQETQYF
TRBV28,TRBJ2-1,CASRSGSGYPYNEQFF
TRBV7-9,TRBJ1-1,CASSLEGRRDRGPMNTEAFF
TRBV4-3,TRBJ2-7,CASSPYTQGEQYF
TRBV4-3,TRBJ2-1,CASSPRTYNEQFF
TRBV5-1,TRBJ2-1,CASSFASGHEQFF
TRBV13,TRBJ2-7,CASSLSGRAYEQYF
TRBV21-1,TRBJ1-1,CASSALSGGYATEAFF